This record looks at one TCR beta chain sequence and its context. RNA extraction was followed by reverse transcription into cDNA, which acted as the sequencing template. Some clones are missing from TCRdb's copy, which holds only in-frame ones; the method was immunoSEQ multiplex PCR. The table lists about 270,000 clones, 60% of them singletons. Germline assignment: CDR1 GTSNPN and CDR2 SVGIG (reference sequence). V was pared by 5 bases and J by 6 bases, with 12 bases of the junction left unmatched. This CDR3 contains 14 residues. The sample originates from a study of CD8+ T cells in alopecia areata. The treatment denotes: oral pan-JAK inhibitor, 5-10 mg twice daily.

This clonotype was obtained from a human donor with alopecia areata. J is TRBJ1-1 and V is TRBV30; 7 nucleotides line up with TRBD1. The source was CD4+ T cells sorted from blood, collected at week 52, from a patient treated with tofacitinib. The chain's CDR3 is CAWAAAGGRAEAFF. CDR3 DNA sequence: TGTGCCTGGGCCGCGGCAGGGGGGAGGGCTGAAGCTTTCTTT.